The clone carrying this TCR beta chain was found a few times. This sample is part of a study of shared clonotypes between healthy human individuals. The CDR3 is 16 amino acids. The V and J ends lost 1 base and 4 bases, in that order; junction bases with no gene match: 9. Germline CDR1 reads SGHTA; CDR2 reads FQGNSA. Measured with immunoSEQ multiplex PCR; TCRdb has only the in-frame clones, and not every one. The sample has about 1 million clones, approximately 72% seen once. The sequence derives from a man aged 18 to 35 in good health. The chain links TRBV7-2 to TRBJ2-7, with 8 bases identical to TRBD2. Specimen: memory CD4+ T cells sorted from blood. The subset: CD45RA-negative fraction. This chain's CDR3 is CASSLVEAGGLYEQYF. As DNA, the CDR3 is TGTGCCAGCAGCTTAGTTGAGGCGGGGGGCCTTTACGAGCAGTACTTC.